A single sample gave rise to the 13 T cell receptor beta chains below, sequenced in a study of blood T cell repertoires in COVID-19. Here immunoSEQ multiplex PCR was the method, and the copy in TCRdb shows in-frame clones only, minus some. Found here are approximately 380,000 clones, about 88% of them singletons; the top ten hold 1.2%. The sample comprised PBMCs or T cells enriched from blood (not recorded which). The receptor source for this set is a woman aged 18-29 years who had recovered from COVID-19.

For the CDR3, the DNA is TGTGCCAGCAGTCGGGCTGGACTAGTTCGAACAGATACGCAGTATTTT. Its protein is CASSRAGLVRTDTQYF. The chain links TRBV6-2 or TRBV6-3 to TRBJ2-3, with 7 bases aligning to TRBD2. V was clipped by 5 bases and J by 3 bases; unmatched bases: 11. The CDR3 runs to 16 residues. In germline, CDR1 is MNHEY, CDR2 SVGEGT.

The V gene is TRBV11-1, the J gene TRBJ1-4; 7 bases line up with TRBD1. Germline CDR1 SGHAT, CDR2 FQDESV (reference sequence). The length of the CDR3 is 15 residues. The J segment lost 7 bases and the V segment lost 6 bases, leaving 11 bases of the junction unmatched. The CDR3 loop is CASRRDRARGEKLFF. The CDR3 DNA sequence: TGTGCCAGCAGAAGAGACAGGGCGCGGGGTGAAAAACTGTTTTTT.

A word on this clone: One junction end disagrees with the germline gene, perhaps due to a read error. The rearrangement links TRBV3-1 (or the pseudogene TRBV3-2) to TRBJ1-2; D unresolved. CDR1 LGHDT and CDR2 YNNKEL come from the germline V gene (reference sequence). This CDR3 is 13 amino acids long. Written as DNA, the CDR3 is TGTGCCAGCAGCCAAGATTTTAACTCTGGCTACACCTTC. Its translation is CASSQDFNSGYTF.

The chain recombines TRBV7-6 with TRBJ1-2, with TRBD1 identical over 8 bases. V shed 0 bases, J shed 4 bases, and the junction held 7 bases outside the gene matches. The CDR3 consists of 16 residues. Per the germline V gene, CDR1 is SGHVS and CDR2 is FNYEAQ. For the CDR3, the DNA is TGTGCCAGCAGCTTAGCGTCAGGGGGCGATGCCTATGGCTACACCTTC. It yields the protein CASSLASGGDAYGYTF.

This chain links TRBV3-1 (or the pseudogene TRBV3-2) with TRBJ2-3, with 8 nucleotides matching TRBD2. Germline CDR1 LGHDT, CDR2 YNNKEL (reference sequence). This CDR3 has 15 residues. The V gene end was trimmed by 1 base and the J gene end by 3 bases; junction bases not matched to a gene: 3. Here the CDR3 DNA reads TGTGCCAGCAGCCAAGGTGCTAGCGGGACAGATACGCAGTATTTT. It is translated as CASSQGASGTDTQYF.

The V and J genes are TRBV12-5 and TRBJ1-5; no definite D call. Trimming cost V 0 bases and J 5 bases, with 5 bases left between them. The CDR3 loop spans 13 amino acids. The germline V gene has CDR1 LGHNT and CDR2 FRNRAP. Here the CDR3 reads CASGLVPDQPQHF. The CDR3 DNA follows: TGTGCTAGTGGTTTGGTACCGGATCAGCCCCAGCATTTT.

CDR3 sequence reads: CASSQDVAGPAYGYTF. CDR3 DNA sequence: TGCGCCAGCAGCCAAGACGTCGCAGGGCCTGCCTATGGCTACACCTTC. The chain has TRBV4-1 and TRBJ1-2; D is possibly TRBD1 (5 bases). Per germline, CDR1 MGHRA and CDR2 YSYEKL. The CDR3 runs to 16 residues. Trimming removed 0 bases at V and 4 bases at J, with 15 bases between.

V is TRBV2 and J is TRBJ1-3; the D gene is possibly TRBD1 (6 bases). This CDR3 contains 16 residues. In germline, CDR1 is SNHLY, CDR2 FYNNEI. V was pared by 7 bases and J by 3 bases, with 19 bases between. As DNA, the CDR3 is TGTGCCAGCACAGGGGCAATTCTAAAGATTGGAAACACCATATATTTT. Encoded protein: CASTGAILKIGNTIYF.

V gene TRBV30 combines with J gene TRBJ2-1; 8 nucleotides match TRBD1. CDR1 and CDR2 (germline): GTSNPN, SVGIG (reference sequence). This CDR3 region has 17 residues. The ends lost 2 bases at V and 4 bases at J; junction bases unmatched: 13. The CDR3 coding sequence is TGTGCCTGGAGTCGCACGGTGGGACAGGCTATTTACAATGAGCAGTTCTTC. This translates into CAWSRTVGQAIYNEQFF.

This CDR3 reads CASSDRAGGRDIQYF. As DNA, the CDR3 is TGTGCCAGCAGTGACCGGGCGGGGGGCCGGGACATTCAGTACTTC. The chain links TRBV6-1 to TRBJ2-4, with TRBD2 identical over 8 bases. The CDR3 has 15 residues. J gave up 8 bases and V 3 bases, and 9 bases lay outside the gene matches. Germline lookup yields CDR1 MNHNS and CDR2 SASEGT.

The V call is TRBV7-8, the J call TRBJ1-2, with D perhaps TRBD1 (6 bases). Per germline, CDR1 SGHVS and CDR2 FQNEAQ. This CDR3 comprises 14 residues. Trimming pared 5 bases from V and 4 bases from J, leaving 14 bases between. DNA of the CDR3: TGTGCCAGCAGCCTCGGGACACTCCTCTATGGCTACACCTTC. Protein product: CASSLGTLLYGYTF. The variable domain in full, completed from reference TRBV7-8 and TRBJ1-2, reads GAGVSQSPRYKVAKRGQDVALRCDPISGHVSLFWYQQALGQGPEFLTYFQNEAQLDKSGLPSDRFFAERPEGSVSTLKIQRTQQEDSAVYLCASSLGTLLYGYTFGSGTRLTVV.

J is TRBJ2-2 and V is TRBV9; 13 nucleotides agree with TRBD2. The CDR3 runs 18 residues. The V segment lost 0 bases and the J segment 6 bases; nucleotides outside the gene matches: 8. Per the germline V gene, CDR1 is SGDLS and CDR2 is YYNGEE. As DNA, the CDR3 is TGTGCCAGCAGCGTAGTTAGGGGGACTAGCGGGGTTGCCGGGGAGCTGTTTTTT. Its translation: CASSVVRGTSGVAGELFF.

V is TRBV24-1 and J is TRBJ2-7; TRBD1 might be the D (6 bases). Looked up from germline, CDR1 is KGHDR and CDR2 is SFDVKD. Between the trimmed V and J ends, which lost 9 bases and 6 bases, there was a span of 17 bases. The CDR3 runs to 13 residues. CDR3 DNA: TGTGCCACCGTCGGGCAGGGGCACGCCGAGCAGTACTTC. Encoded protein: CATVGQGHAEQYF.